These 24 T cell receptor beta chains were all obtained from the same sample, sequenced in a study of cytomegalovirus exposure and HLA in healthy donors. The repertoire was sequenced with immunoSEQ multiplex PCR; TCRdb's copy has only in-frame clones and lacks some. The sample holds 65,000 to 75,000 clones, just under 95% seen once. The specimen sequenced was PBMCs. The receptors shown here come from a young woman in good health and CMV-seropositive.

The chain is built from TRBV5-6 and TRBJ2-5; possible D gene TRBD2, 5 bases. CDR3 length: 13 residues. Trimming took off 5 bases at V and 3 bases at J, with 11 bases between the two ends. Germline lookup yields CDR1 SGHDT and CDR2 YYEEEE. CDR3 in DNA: TGTGCCAGCAGACTGGTCGGGGAAGAGACCCAGTACTTC. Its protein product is CASRLVGEETQYF. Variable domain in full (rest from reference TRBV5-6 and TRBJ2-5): DAGVTQSPTHLIKTRGQQVTLRCSPKSGHDTVSWYQQALGQGPQFIFQYYEEEERQRGNFPDRFSGHQFPNYSSELNVNALLLGDSALYLCASRLVGEETQYFGPGTRLLVL.

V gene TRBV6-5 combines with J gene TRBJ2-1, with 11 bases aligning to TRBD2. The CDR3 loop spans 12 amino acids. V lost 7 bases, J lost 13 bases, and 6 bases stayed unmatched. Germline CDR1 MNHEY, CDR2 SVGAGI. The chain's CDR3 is CASTTTSGKQFF. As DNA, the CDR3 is TGTGCCAGCACGACGACTAGCGGGAAACAGTTCTTC.

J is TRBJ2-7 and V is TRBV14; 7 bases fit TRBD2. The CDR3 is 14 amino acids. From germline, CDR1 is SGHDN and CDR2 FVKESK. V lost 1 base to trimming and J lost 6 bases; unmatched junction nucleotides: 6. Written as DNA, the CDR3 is TGTGCCAGCAGCCAAGGCGGGGGAGGGTCCGAGCAGTACTTC. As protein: CASSQGGGGSEQYF. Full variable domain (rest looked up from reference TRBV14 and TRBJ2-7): EAGVTQFPSHSVIEKGQTVTLRCDPISGHDNLYWYRRVMGKEIKFLLHFVKESKQDESGMPNNRFLAERTGGTYSTLKVQPAELEDSGVYFCASSQGGGGSEQYFGPGTRLTVT.

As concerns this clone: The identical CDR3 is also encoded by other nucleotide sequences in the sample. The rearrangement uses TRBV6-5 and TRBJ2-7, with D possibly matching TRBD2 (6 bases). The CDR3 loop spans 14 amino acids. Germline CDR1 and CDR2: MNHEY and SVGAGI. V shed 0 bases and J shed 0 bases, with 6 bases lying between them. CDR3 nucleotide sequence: TGTGCCAGCAGTTACTCCGGGGGCTCCTACGAGCAGTACTTC. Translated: CASSYSGGSYEQYF.

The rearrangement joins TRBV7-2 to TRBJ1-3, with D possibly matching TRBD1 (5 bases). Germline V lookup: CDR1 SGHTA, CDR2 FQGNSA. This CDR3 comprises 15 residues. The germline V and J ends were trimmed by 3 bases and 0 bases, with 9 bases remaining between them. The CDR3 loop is CASSLDGHSGNTIYF. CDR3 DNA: TGTGCCAGCAGCTTGGACGGACACTCTGGAAACACCATATATTTT.

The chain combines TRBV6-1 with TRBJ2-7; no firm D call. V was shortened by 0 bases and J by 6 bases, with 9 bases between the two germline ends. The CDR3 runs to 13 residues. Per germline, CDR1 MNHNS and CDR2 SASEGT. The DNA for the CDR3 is TGTGCCAGCAGTGAAGCTTCGGGTAGCGAGCAGTACTTC. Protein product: CASSEASGSEQYF.

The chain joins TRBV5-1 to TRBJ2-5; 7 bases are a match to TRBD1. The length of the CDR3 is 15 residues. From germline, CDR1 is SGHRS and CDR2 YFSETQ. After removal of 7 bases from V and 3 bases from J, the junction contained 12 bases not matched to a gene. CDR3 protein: CASAESGTAEETQYF. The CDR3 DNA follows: TGCGCCAGCGCGGAATCCGGGACAGCTGAAGAGACCCAGTACTTC.

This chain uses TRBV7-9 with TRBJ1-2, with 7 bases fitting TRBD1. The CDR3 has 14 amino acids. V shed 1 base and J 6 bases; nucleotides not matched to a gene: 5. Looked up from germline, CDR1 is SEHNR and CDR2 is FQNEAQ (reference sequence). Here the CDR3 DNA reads TGTGCCAGCAGCTTAGTAGGGGGCAACGATGGCTACACCTTC. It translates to CASSLVGGNDGYTF.

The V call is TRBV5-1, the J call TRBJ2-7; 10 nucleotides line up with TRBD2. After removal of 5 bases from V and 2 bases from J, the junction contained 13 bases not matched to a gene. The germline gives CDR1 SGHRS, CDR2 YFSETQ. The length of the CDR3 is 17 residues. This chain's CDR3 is CASRVLAGELPTYEQYF. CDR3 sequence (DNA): TGCGCCAGCAGGGTGCTAGCGGGGGAATTACCCACCTACGAGCAGTACTTC.

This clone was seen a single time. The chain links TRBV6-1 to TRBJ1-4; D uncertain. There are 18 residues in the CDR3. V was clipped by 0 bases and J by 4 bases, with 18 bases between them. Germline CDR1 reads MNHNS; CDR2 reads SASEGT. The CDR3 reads CASSEATDDRLYNEKLFF. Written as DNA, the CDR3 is TGTGCCAGCAGTGAAGCCACAGACGACCGCCTATATAATGAAAAACTGTTTTTT.

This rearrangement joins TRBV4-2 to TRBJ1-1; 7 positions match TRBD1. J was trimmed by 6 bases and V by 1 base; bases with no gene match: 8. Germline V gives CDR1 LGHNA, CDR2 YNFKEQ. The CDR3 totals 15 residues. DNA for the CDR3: TGTGCCAGCAGCCAAGTAGTGACAGGGAGCCCTGAAGCTTTCTTT. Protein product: CASSQVVTGSPEAFF.

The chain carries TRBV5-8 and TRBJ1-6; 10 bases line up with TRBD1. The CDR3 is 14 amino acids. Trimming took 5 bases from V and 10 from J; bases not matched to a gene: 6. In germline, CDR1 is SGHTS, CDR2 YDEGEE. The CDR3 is CASRMGQGMSPLHF. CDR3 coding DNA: TGTGCCAGCAGGATGGGACAGGGGATGTCACCCCTCCACTTT.

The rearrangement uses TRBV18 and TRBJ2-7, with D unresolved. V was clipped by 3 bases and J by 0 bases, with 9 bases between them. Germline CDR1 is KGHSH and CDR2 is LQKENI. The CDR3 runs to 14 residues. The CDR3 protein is CASSPERSSYEQYF. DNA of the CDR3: TGTGCCAGCTCACCCGAGAGGAGCTCCTACGAGCAGTACTTC.

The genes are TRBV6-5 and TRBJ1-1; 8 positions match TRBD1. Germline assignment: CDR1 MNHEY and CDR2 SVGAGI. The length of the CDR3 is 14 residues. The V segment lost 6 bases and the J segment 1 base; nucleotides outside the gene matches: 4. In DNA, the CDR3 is TGTGCCAGCAGATGGACAGGGCAGAACACTGAAGCTTTCTTT. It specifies CASRWTGQNTEAFF.

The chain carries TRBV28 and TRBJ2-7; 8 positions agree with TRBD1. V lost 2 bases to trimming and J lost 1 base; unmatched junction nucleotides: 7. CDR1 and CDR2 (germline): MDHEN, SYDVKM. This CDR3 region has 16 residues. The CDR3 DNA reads TGTGCCAGCAGTTTACCAGGGGGCGCAGAGTCCTACGAGCAGTACTTC. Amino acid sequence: CASSLPGGAESYEQYF.

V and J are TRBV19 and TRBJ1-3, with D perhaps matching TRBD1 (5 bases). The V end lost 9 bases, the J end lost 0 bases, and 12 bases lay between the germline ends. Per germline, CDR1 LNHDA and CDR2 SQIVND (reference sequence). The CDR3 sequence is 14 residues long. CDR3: CASRSDSSGNTIYF. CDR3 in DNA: TGTGCCAGCCGGTCCGACAGCTCTGGAAACACCATATATTTT.

CDR3 sequence reads: CASSQDRAKNTGELFF. CDR3 nucleotides: TGTGCCAGCAGTCAAGACAGGGCCAAGAACACCGGGGAGCTGTTTTTT. The chain carries TRBV6-6 and TRBJ2-2; 7 bases are a match to TRBD1. Germline trimming cut 5 bases from V and 1 base from J; bases unmatched to any gene: 7. CDR3 length: 16 amino acids. Germline CDR1 and CDR2: MNHNY and SVGAGI (reference sequence).

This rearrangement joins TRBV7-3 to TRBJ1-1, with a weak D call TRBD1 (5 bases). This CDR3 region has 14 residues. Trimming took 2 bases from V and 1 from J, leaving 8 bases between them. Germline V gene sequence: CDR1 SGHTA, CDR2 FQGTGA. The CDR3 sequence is CASSLQGSNTEAFF. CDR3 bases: TGTGCCAGCAGCTTACAGGGTTCGAACACTGAAGCTTTCTTT.

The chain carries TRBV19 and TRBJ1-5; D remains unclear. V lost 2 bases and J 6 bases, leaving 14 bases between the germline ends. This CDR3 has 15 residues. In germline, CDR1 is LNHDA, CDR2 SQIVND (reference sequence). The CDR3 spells CASSISGSGSQPQHF. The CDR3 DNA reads TGTGCCAGTAGTATAAGCGGAAGTGGGAGTCAGCCCCAGCATTTT.

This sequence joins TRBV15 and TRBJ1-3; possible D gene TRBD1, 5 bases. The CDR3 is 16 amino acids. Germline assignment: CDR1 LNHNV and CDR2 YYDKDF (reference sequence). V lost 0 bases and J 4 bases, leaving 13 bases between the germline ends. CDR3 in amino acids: CATSRDITGHGNTIYF. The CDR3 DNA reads TGTGCCACCAGCAGAGATATCACAGGCCACGGAAACACCATATATTTT.

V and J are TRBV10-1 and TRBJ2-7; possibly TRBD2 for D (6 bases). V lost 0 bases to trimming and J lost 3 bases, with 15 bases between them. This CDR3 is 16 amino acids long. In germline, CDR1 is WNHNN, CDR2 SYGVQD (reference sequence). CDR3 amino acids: CASSESNVGGIYEQYF. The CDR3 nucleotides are TGCGCCAGCAGTGAGTCGAATGTTGGCGGGATCTACGAGCAGTACTTC.

CDR3 amino acids: CASSFSYEQFF. The CDR3 DNA reads TGTGCCAGCAGCTTCTCCTATGAGCAGTTCTTC. V is TRBV7-9 and J is TRBJ2-1; D is ambiguous. The germline V gene encodes CDR1 SEHNR and CDR2 FQNEAQ (reference sequence). The CDR3 consists of 11 residues. Trimming took 3 bases from V and 8 from J, leaving 5 bases between them.

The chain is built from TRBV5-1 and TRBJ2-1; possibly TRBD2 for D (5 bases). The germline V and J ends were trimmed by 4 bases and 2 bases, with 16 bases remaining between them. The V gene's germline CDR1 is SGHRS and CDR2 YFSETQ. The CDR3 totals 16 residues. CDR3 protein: CASSPVGRGAYNEQFF. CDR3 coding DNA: TGCGCCAGCAGCCCGGTAGGTCGGGGTGCCTACAATGAGCAGTTCTTC.

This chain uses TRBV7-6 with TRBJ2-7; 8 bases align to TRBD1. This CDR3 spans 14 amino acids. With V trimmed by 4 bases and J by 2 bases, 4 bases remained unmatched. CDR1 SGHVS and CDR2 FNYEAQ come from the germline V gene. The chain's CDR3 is CASSYGTGTYEQYF. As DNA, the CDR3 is TGTGCCAGCAGCTACGGGACAGGTACCTACGAGCAGTACTTC. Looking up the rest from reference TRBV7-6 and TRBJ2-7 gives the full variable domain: GAGVSQSPRYKVTKRGQDVALRCDPISGHVSLYWYRQALGQGPEFLTYFNYEAQQDKSGLPNDRFSAERPEGSISTLTIQRTEQRDSAMYRCASSYGTGTYEQYFGPGTRLTVT.